This T cell receptor (beta chain) emerged from a study of blood T cell repertoires in COVID-19. Here immunoSEQ multiplex PCR was the method, and the copy in TCRdb shows in-frame clones only, minus some. The sample lists fewer than 110,000 clones, roughly nine tenths occurring once. Germline V gene sequence: CDR1 MGHRA, CDR2 YSYEKL. The CDR3 loop spans 17 amino acids. The V end was cut by 0 bases, the J end by 5 bases, with 14 bases between. This clonotype originated in a man aged 45 to 65 with acute or convalescent COVID-19. Sequencing input: peripheral blood. The V and J genes are TRBV4-1 and TRBJ1-6, with D maybe TRBD1 (5 bases). The CDR3 loop reads CASSQDRRRGNNSPLHF. The CDR3 DNA reads as TGCGCCAGCAGCCAAGATCGAAGAAGGGGAAATAATTCACCCCTCCACTTT.